This TCR beta chain was documented in a study of shared clonotypes between healthy human individuals. General study points: The study's rarefaction showed incomplete sorted-subset sequencing despite large depth. Estimated clonotype richness was generally higher in naive than memory subsets.

As concerns this clone: Its antigen is still unknown.

In the authors' methods: Sequence data from immunoSEQ were junction-only and lacked quality scores; consequently, filtering differed. Repertoires were generated with immunoSEQ multiplex PCR, while TCRdb's copy carries only in-frame clones and drops some. The V and J calls and clone size come from that table; D and trimming were worked out from the DNA. The repertoire includes under 1,100,000 clones, around 74% of them detected once, and approximately 1.5% sits in the top ten. Trimming at V came to 5 bases and at J to 4 bases, leaving 6 bases not matched to a gene. The CDR3 is made up of 16 amino acids. Looked up from germline, CDR1 is SGHRS and CDR2 is YFSETQ. CD45RA-negative memory and CD45RA+ naive subsets were split from the CD4+ cells.

The receptor's source is a young man in good health. The genes are TRBV5-1 and TRBJ1-4, with 12 positions matching TRBD1. Sample: memory CD4+ T cells sorted from blood. Documented subset: CD45RA-negative fraction. The CDR3 sequence: CASRTGQGAGNEKLFF. As DNA, the CDR3 is TGCGCCAGCAGGACGGGACAGGGGGCCGGTAATGAAAAACTGTTTTTT.